The rows below give T cell receptor beta chains drawn from one sample of a study of identical twins. TCRdb used MiXCR to reprocess the 5' RACE reads, holding one entry per CDR3 protein. Among about 900,000 distinct CDR3 sequences, over 9% were seen once, and the ten largest hold about 1.5%. A further study also used this sample, focusing on yellow fever vaccine responses in identical twins.

Sequenced: PBMCs. The receptors here all came from a young woman in good health. Each CDR3 is given without its conserved first and last residue. Fields, in order: J gene, D gene, clone size, V gene, CDR3 protein. The D gene is left open where the match is weak. Expanded clones are given a class, and other clones once, few, many or no size at all.

TRBJ1-2 TRBD1 few TRBV5-1 ASSLYTGGYGYT
TRBJ2-7 NA NA TRBV28 ATALQGAEEQY
TRBJ2-1 TRBD2 NA TRBV9 ASSPGEVAGGNEQF
TRBJ1-6 NA many TRBV12-3/TRBV12-4 ASSQTSGESPLH
TRBJ2-3 TRBD2 few TRBV29-1 SVSGGEFSTDTQY
TRBJ2-1 TRBD2 many TRBV7-9 ASSLTSGRGNEQF
TRBJ2-3 TRBD2 few TRBV20-1 SARWELAGIRAQY
TRBJ2-2 NA NA TRBV12-3/TRBV12-4 ASSQSGVTGELF
TRBJ2-2 TRBD2 many TRBV4-1 ASSQERALAGRTDTGELF
TRBJ2-1 TRBD2 NA TRBV11-3 ASSPGLAGGPGNEQF
TRBJ2-7 NA NA TRBV3-1 ASSQDRAVAYEQY
TRBJ2-2 NA NA TRBV5-1 ASTLERNTGELF
TRBJ2-2 TRBD1 few TRBV7-6 ASSETGDRTGELF
TRBJ1-4 TRBD1 many TRBV12-3/TRBV12-4 ASRPTGVGVEKLF
TRBJ2-3 NA NA TRBV11-2 ASSGRFSSTDTQY
TRBJ2-7 NA few TRBV13 ASSPPSTRGYEQY
TRBJ2-4 TRBD1 few TRBV20-1 SAHGTEKAKNIQY
TRBJ1-2 TRBD1 NA TRBV20-1 SVDREVNYGYT
TRBJ2-7 NA few TRBV7-2 ASSSSRLVVHEQY